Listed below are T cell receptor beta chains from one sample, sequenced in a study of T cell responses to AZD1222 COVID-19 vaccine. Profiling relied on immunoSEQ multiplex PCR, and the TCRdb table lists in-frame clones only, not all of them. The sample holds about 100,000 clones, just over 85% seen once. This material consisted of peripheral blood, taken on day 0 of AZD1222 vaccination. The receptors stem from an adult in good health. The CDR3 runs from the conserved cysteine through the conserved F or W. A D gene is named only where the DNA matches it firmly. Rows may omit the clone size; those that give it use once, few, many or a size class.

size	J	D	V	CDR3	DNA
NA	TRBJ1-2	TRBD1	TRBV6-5	CASTPRQGGPYGYTF	TGTGCCAGCACCCCCAGACAGGGAGGACCCTATGGCTACACCTTC
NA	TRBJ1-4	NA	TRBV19	CASSIVGGTNEKLFF	TGTGCCAGTAGTATAGTGGGAGGAACTAATGAAAAACTGTTTTTT
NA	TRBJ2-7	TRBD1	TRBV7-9	CASSLAPYDRGREQYF	TGTGCCAGCAGCTTAGCGCCGTATGACAGGGGTCGTGAGCAGTACTTC
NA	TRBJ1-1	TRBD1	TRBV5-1	CASSLWPGGTEAFF	TGCGCCAGCAGCTTGTGGCCAGGGGGAACTGAAGCTTTCTTT
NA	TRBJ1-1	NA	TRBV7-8	CASSLQEDTEAFF	TGTGCCAGCAGTCTACAGGAGGACACTGAAGCTTTCTTT
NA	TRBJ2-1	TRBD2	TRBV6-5	CASSYGRGGVNEQFF	TGTGCCAGCAGTTACGGGCGGGGGGGAGTCAATGAGCAGTTCTTC
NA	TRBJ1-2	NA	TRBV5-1	CASSSDSSPRYGYTF	TGCGCCAGCAGTTCCGACAGTTCTCCTCGCTATGGCTACACCTTC
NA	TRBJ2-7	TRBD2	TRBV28	CASSSLAGGSREQYF	TGTGCCAGCAGTTCCTTAGCGGGGGGGTCTCGGGAGCAGTACTTC
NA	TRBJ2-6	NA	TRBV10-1	CASSDPPSGANVLTF	TGCGCCAGCAGTGATCCCCCCTCTGGGGCCAACGTCCTGACTTTC
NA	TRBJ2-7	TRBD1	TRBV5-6	CASSPGPQGYEQYF	TGTGCCAGCAGCCCCGGGCCACAGGGGTACGAGCAGTACTTC
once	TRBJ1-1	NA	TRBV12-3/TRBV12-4	CASSRGGSTEAFF	TGTGCCAGCAGCCGGGGGGGGTCCACTGAAGCTTTCTTT
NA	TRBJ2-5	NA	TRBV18	CASSQGGPGLQETQYF	TGTGCCAGCTCACAAGGCGGGCCTGGCCTTCAAGAGACCCAGTACTTC
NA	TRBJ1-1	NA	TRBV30	CAWAWQNTEAFF	TGTGCCTGGGCCTGGCAGAACACTGAAGCTTTCTTT
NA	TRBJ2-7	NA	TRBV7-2	CASSFGLLYEQYF	TGTGCCAGCAGCTTCGGGCTTCTCTACGAGCAGTACTTC
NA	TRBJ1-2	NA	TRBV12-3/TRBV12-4	CASSLTKRDGYTF	TGTGCCAGCAGTTTAACAAAGCGTGATGGCTACACCTTC
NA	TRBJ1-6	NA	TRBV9	CASNVGTDNSPLHF	TGTGCCAGCAACGTAGGGACGGATAATTCACCCCTCCACTTT
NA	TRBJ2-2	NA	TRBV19	CASSISSGSMELFF	TGTGCCAGTAGTATATCGTCAGGATCCATGGAGCTGTTTTTT
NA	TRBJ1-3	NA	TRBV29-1	CSVEDAGGNTIYF	TGCAGCGTTGAAGATGCAGGCGGAAACACCATATATTTT